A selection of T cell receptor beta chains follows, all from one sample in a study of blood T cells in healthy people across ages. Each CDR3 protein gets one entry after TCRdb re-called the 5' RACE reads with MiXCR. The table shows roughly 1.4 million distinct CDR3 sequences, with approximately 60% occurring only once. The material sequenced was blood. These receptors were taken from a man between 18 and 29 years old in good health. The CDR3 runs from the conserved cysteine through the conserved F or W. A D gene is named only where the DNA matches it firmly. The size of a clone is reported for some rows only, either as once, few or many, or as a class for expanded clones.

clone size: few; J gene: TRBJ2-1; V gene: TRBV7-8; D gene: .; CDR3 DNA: TGTGCCAGCGGGGACTACAATGAGCAGTTCTTC; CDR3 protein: CASGDYNEQFF
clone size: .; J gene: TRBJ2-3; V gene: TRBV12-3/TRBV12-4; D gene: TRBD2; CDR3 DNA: TGTGCCAGCAGTTTCCGAGTCCCGGGACTAGCGGGGATTAGCACAGATGTGCAGTATTTT; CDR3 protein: CASSFRVPGLAGISTDVQYF
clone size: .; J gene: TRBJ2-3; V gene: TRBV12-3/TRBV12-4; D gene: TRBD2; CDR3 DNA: TGTGCCAGCAGCTGGGAACTAGCGGGGGGGCCCTCAGATACGCAGTATTTT; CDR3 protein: CASSWELAGGPSDTQYF
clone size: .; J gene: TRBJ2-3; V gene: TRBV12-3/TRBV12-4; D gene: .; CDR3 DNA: TGTGCCAGCAGTCTACCGGACGGACTTAGCACAGATACGCAGTATTTT; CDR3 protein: CASSLPDGLSTDTQYF
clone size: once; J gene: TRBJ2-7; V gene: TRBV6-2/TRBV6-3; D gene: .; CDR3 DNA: TGTGCCAGCAGTTACTCGATAGGTCGGGGGACCAGCTCCTACGAGCAGTACTTC; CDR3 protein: CASSYSIGRGTSSYEQYF
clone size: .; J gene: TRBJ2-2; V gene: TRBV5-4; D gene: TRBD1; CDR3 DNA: TGTGCCAGCAGCGCCGACAGGGGGCAGAACACCGGGGAGCTGTTTTTT; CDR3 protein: CASSADRGQNTGELFF
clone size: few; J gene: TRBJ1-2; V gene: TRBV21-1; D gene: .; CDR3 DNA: TGTGCCATCCTAAACGGGGCGCACGGATACTATGGCTACACCTTC; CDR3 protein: CAILNGAHGYYGYTF
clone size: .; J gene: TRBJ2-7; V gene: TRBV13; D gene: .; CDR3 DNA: TGTGCCAGCAGCTTATCCTCGGGACAACTCCACTACGAGCAGTACTTC; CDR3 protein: CASSLSSGQLHYEQYF
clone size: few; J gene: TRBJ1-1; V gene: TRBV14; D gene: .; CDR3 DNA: TGTGCCAGCAGCCAAGTACAGTTTATGAGGGGCGCTGAAGCTTTCTTT; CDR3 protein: CASSQVQFMRGAEAFF
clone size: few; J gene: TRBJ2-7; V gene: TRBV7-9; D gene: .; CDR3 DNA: TGTGCCAGCAGCTTAGGAAGGCAGTCCTACGAGCAGTACTTC; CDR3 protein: CASSLGRQSYEQYF
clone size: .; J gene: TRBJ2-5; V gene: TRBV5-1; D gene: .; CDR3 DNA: TGCGCCAGCAGCTTGGGCCAGGGGTGGTCCCTAGCCCCTCCAAATGAGCAGTACTTC; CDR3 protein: CASSLGQGWSLAPPNEQYF
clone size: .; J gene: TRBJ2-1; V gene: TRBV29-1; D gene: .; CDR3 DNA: TGCAGCGCCCCGGACTATGCTGAGCAGTTCTTC; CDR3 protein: CSAPDYAEQFF
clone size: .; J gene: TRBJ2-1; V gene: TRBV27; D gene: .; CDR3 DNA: TGTGCCAGCAGTTTACCAGGGCACTACAATGAGCAGTTCTTC; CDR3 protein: CASSLPGHYNEQFF
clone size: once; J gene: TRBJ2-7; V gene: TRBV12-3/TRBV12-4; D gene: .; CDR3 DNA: TGTGCCAGCAGTTTCAGCTTCCACGCCGCCTCCTACGAGCAGTACTTC; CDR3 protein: CASSFSFHAASYEQYF
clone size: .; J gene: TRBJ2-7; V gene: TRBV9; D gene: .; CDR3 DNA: TGTGCCAGCAGCATCGGCGGTTCCTCCGACGAGCAGTACTTC; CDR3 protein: CASSIGGSSDEQYF
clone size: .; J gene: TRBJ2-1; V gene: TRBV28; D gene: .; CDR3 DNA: TGTGCCAGCAATTCCGCCCCCGGCGGGTACAATGAGCAGTTCTTC; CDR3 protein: CASNSAPGGYNEQFF
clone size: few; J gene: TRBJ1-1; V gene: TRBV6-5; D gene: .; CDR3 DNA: TGTGCCAGCAGTTACTCGGGCGGAGGGAGCACTGAAGCTTTCTTT; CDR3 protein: CASSYSGGGSTEAFF
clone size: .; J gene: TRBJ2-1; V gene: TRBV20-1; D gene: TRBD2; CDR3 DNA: TGCAGTGCTTTTAGGACTAGCGGGAGGGTGAATGAGCAGTTCTTC; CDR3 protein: CSAFRTSGRVNEQFF
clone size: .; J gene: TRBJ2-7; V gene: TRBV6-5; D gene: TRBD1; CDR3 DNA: TGTGCCAGCAGTTACTCAAACAGGGGTACCTACGAGCAGTACTTC; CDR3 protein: CASSYSNRGTYEQYF
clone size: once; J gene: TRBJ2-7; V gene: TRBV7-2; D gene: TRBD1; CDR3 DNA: TGTGCCAGCAGCCCAGTGCTGGGACAGTCCTACGAGCAGTACTTC; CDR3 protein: CASSPVLGQSYEQYF
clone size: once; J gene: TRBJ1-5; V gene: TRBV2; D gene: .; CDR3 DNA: TGTGCCAGCAGTGATGGAGGGTTTAACAATCAGCCCCAGCATTTT; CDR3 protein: CASSDGGFNNQPQHF
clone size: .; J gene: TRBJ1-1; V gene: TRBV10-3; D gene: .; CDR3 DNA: TGTGCCATCAGTGAGTCTCGGGAGGGGAGTGAAGCTTTCTTT; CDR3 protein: CAISESREGSEAFF
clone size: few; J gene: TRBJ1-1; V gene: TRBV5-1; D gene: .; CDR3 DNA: TGCGCCAGCAGCGTCTCGGACAGGAACACTGAAGCTTTCTTT; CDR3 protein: CASSVSDRNTEAFF
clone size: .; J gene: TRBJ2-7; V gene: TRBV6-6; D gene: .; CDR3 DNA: TGTGCCAGCAGCTATACGACCGAAAGCTCCTACGAGCAGTACTTC; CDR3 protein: CASSYTTESSYEQYF
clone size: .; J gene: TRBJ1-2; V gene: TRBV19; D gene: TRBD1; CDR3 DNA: TGTGCCAGTTGTGAGACAGGGGGCCTGTTTGGCTACACCTTC; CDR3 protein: CASCETGGLFGYTF
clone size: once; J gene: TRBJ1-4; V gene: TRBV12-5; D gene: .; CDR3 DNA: TGTGCTAGTGGTTTGGTACGGACAACTAATGAAAAACTGTTTTTT; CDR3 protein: CASGLVRTTNEKLFF
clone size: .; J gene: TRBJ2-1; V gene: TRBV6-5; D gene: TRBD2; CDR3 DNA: TGTGCCAGCAGTAACCTAGCGGGGGGGCAGCGGATCGATGAGCAGTTCTTC; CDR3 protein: CASSNLAGGQRIDEQFF
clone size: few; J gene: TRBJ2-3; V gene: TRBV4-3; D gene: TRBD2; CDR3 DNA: TGCGCCAGCAGCCAAGATCGCCTAGCGGGGGGGCATCTGTATTTT; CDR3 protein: CASSQDRLAGGHLYF
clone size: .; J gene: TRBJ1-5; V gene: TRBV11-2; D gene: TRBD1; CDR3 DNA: TGTGCCAGCAGCCAGGGGACAGGGGAGTATAGCAATCAGCCCCAGCATTTT; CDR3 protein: CASSQGTGEYSNQPQHF
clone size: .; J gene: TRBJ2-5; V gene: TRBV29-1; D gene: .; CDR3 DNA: TGCAGCGCTCTAACTGGGAACGATGAGCAGTACTTC; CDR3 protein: CSALTGNDEQYF
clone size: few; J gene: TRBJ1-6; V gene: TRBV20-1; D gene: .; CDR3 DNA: TGCAGTGCTAGAGATGAACAGAATAATTCACCCCTCCACTTT; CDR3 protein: CSARDEQNNSPLHF
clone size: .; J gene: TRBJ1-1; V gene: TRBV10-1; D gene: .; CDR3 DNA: TGCGCCAGCAAGGCAGGCATGAACACTGAAGCTTTCTTT; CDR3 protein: CASKAGMNTEAFF
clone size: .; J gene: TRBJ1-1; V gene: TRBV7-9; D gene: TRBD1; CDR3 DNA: TGTGCCAGCAGCTTTTCGGACAGGGAAGCTTTCTTT; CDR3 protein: CASSFSDREAFF
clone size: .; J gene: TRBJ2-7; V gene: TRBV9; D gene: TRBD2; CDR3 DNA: TGTGCCAGCAGCGGCGAGGGGAGGGAGGGGTACGAGCAGTACTTC; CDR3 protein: CASSGEGREGYEQYF
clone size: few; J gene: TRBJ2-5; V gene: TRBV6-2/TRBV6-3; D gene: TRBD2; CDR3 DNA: TGTGCCAGCAGCGTACTAGCGGAAGAGACCCAGTACTTC; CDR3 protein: CASSVLAEETQYF
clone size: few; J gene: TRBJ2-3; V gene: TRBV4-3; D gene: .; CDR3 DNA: TGCGCCAGCAGCCAAGCCAGGGGAGGTACGCAGTATTTT; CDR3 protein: CASSQARGGTQYF
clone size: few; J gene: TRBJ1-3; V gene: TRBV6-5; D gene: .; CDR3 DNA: TGTGCCAGCAGTCTCCAGGGGACTGGAAACACCATATATTTT; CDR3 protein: CASSLQGTGNTIYF
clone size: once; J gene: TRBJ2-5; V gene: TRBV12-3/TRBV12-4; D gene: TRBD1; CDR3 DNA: TGTGCCAGCAGTGGCGAACGACAGGGGGCGCGGGAGACCCAGTACTTC; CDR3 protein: CASSGERQGARETQYF
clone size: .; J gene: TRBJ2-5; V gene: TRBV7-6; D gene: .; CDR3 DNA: TGTGCCAGCAGCAGAGTGAGGGGGTACCAAGAGACCCAGTACTTC; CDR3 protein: CASSRVRGYQETQYF
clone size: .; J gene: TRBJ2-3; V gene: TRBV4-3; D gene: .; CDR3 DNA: TGCGCCATCAGCCAAGATGGACAGTCGCAGTATTTT; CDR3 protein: CAISQDGQSQYF
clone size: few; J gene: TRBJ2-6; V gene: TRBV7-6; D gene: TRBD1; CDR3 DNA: TGTGCCAGCAGCCGACGCAGCGGGACAGGGGTTTTCTCCGGGGCCAACGTCCTGACTTTC; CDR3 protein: CASSRRSGTGVFSGANVLTF
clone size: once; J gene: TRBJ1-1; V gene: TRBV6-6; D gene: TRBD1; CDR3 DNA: TGTGCCAGCAGTAGGGGACAGATTAACACTGAAGCTTTCTTT; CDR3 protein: CASSRGQINTEAFF
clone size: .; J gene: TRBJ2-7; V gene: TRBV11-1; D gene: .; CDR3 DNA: TGTGCCGGCAGCGTCACTAGTTCCCCCTACGAGCAGTACTTC; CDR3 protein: CAGSVTSSPYEQYF
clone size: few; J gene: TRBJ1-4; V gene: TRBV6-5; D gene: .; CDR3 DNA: TGTGCCAGCAGTTACTCCGTGGGGCAGACTAATGAAAAACTGTTTTTT; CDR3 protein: CASSYSVGQTNEKLFF
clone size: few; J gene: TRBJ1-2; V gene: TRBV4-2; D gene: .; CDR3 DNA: TGTGCCAGCAGCCAAGAATGGGGCTATGGCTACACCTTC; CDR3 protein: CASSQEWGYGYTF
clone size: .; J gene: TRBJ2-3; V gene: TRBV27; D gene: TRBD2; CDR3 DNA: TGTGCCAGCAGTTTCGGCGGGGGGCTTAGCACAGATACGCAGTATTTT; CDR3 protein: CASSFGGGLSTDTQYF
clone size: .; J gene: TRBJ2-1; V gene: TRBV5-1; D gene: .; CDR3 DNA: TGCGCCAGCAGCTTGGAACAGGGTGGCAATGAGCAGTTCTTC; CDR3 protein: CASSLEQGGNEQFF
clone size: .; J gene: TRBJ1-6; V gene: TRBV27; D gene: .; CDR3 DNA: TGTGCCAGCAGTTTGGGTTCGTGGCTTACGCCCCTCCACTTT; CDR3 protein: CASSLGSWLTPLHF
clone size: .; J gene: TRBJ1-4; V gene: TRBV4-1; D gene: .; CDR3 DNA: TGCGCCAGCAGCCAATACCAAACGCAGACTAATGAAAAACTGTTTTTT; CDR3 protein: CASSQYQTQTNEKLFF
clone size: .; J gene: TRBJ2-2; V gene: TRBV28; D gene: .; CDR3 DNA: TGTGCCAGCACCTCCGATCCTCGGGAGCTGTTTTTT; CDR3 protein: CASTSDPRELFF
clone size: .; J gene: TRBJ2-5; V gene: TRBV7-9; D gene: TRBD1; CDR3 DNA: TGTGCCAGCAGCTACTACCGGGACAGTTGGTACCAAGAGACCCAGTACTTC; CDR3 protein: CASSYYRDSWYQETQYF
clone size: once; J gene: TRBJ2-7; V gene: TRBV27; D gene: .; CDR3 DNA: TGTGCCAGCAGTCCCACCCCAGGGGCCGCCTACGAGCAGTACTTC; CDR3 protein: CASSPTPGAAYEQYF
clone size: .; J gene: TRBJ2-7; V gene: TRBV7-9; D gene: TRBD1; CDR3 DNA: TGTGCCAGCAGCTCACTCCCCGGGACAGGGCCCTACGAGCAGTACTTC; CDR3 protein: CASSSLPGTGPYEQYF
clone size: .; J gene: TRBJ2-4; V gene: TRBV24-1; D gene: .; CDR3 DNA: TGTGCCACCAGCCCCAGGACCTCCCCTGGGGCCAAAAACATTCAGTACTTC; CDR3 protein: CATSPRTSPGAKNIQYF
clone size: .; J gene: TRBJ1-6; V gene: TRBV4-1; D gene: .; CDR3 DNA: TGCGCCAGCGGCCAAGTGCCACCGGGGTGGCCCCACTTT; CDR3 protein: CASGQVPPGWPHF
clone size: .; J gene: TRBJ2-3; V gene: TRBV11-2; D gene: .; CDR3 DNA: TGTGCCAGCAGCTTAGTGCGTGGTACGCAGTATTTT; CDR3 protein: CASSLVRGTQYF
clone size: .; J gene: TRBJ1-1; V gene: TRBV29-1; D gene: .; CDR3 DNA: TGCAGCGTTTTATGGGTCTTGAACACTGAAGCTTTCTTT; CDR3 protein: CSVLWVLNTEAFF
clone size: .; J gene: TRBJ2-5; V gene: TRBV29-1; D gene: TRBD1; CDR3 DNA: TGCAGCGTTGACCCGGGACAGCAAGAGACCCAGTACTTC; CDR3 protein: CSVDPGQQETQYF
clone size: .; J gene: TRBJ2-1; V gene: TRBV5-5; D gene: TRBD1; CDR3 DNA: TGTGCCAGCACCTCTCTGGGGACAGTCTACAATGAGCAGTTCTTC; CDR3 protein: CASTSLGTVYNEQFF